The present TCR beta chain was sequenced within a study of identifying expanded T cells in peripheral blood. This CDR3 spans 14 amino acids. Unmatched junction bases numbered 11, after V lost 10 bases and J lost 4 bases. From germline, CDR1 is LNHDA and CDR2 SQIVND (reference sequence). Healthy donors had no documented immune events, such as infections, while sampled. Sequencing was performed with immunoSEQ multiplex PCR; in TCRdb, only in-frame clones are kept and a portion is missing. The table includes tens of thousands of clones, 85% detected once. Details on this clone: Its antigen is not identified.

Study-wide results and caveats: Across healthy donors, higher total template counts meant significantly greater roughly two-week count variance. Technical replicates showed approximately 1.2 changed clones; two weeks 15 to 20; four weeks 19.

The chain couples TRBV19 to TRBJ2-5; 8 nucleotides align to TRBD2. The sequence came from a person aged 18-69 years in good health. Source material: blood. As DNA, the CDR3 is TGTGCCACCTCCCGGGGGGGCGATTTAGAGACCCAGTACTTC. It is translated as CATSRGGDLETQYF.